The rows below give T cell receptor beta chains drawn from one sample of a study of CD8+ T cells in alopecia areata. TCRdb's copy holds only in-frame clones and misses some; the assay was immunoSEQ multiplex PCR. Found here are 160,000 or so clones, 50% to 75% of them singletons; the top ten hold 16%. The source was CD4+ T cells sorted from blood, collected at week 56, from a patient treated with tofacitinib. The origin of the receptors is a human donor with alopecia areata. The CDR3 runs from the conserved cysteine through the conserved F or W. Fields, in order: clone size, V gene, D gene, J gene, CDR3 protein, CDR3 DNA. A D gene is named only where the DNA matches it firmly. Rows may omit the clone size; those that give it use once, few, many or a size class.

clone size: .; V gene: TRBV29-1; D gene: TRBD1; J gene: TRBJ2-6; CDR3 protein: CSVTGEGANVLTF; CDR3 DNA: TGCAGCGTGACAGGGGAAGGGGCCAACGTCCTGACTTTC
clone size: .; V gene: TRBV5-1; D gene: .; J gene: TRBJ2-1; CDR3 protein: CASGPGTRLHNEQFF; CDR3 DNA: TGCGCCAGCGGTCCCGGGACCCGTCTCCACAATGAGCAGTTCTTC
clone size: many; V gene: TRBV19; D gene: .; J gene: TRBJ1-6; CDR3 protein: CATRTVAGDNSPLHF; CDR3 DNA: TGTGCCACTCGTACGGTGGCAGGCGATAATTCACCCCTCCACTTT
clone size: .; V gene: TRBV29-1; D gene: TRBD1; J gene: TRBJ2-2; CDR3 protein: CSVGGGQTLYTGELFF; CDR3 DNA: TGCAGCGTTGGAGGGGGACAGACCCTTTACACCGGGGAGCTGTTTTTT
clone size: .; V gene: TRBV27; D gene: .; J gene: TRBJ2-3; CDR3 protein: CASSPQHRRTDTQYF; CDR3 DNA: TGTGCCAGCAGTCCGCAACACAGGAGAACAGATACGCAGTATTTT
clone size: once; V gene: TRBV30; D gene: .; J gene: TRBJ1-1; CDR3 protein: CAWAGPLNTEAFF; CDR3 DNA: TGTGCCTGGGCCGGACCCTTGAACACTGAAGCTTTCTTT
clone size: .; V gene: TRBV6-5; D gene: TRBD2; J gene: TRBJ2-1; CDR3 protein: CASRTSGGAIDEQFF; CDR3 DNA: TGTGCCAGCAGAACTAGCGGGGGGGCTATCGATGAGCAGTTCTTC
clone size: once; V gene: TRBV10-3; D gene: .; J gene: TRBJ2-2; CDR3 protein: CAISETRTGELFF; CDR3 DNA: TGTGCCATCAGTGAAACGAGAACCGGGGAGCTGTTTTTT
clone size: .; V gene: TRBV7-8; D gene: .; J gene: TRBJ2-1; CDR3 protein: CASTGQFNNEQFF; CDR3 DNA: TGTGCCAGCACAGGACAGTTTAACAATGAGCAGTTCTTC
clone size: .; V gene: TRBV2; D gene: TRBD1; J gene: TRBJ2-5; CDR3 protein: CASSGQGETQYF; CDR3 DNA: TGTGCCAGCTCCGGACAGGGAGAGACCCAGTACTTC
clone size: many; V gene: TRBV5-1; D gene: .; J gene: TRBJ2-2; CDR3 protein: CASSLGGVDTGELFF; CDR3 DNA: TGCGCCAGCAGCTTAGGAGGGGTCGACACCGGGGAGCTGTTTTTT
clone size: .; V gene: TRBV29-1; D gene: .; J gene: TRBJ1-1; CDR3 protein: CSVESGVDTEAFF; CDR3 DNA: TGCAGCGTTGAATCAGGTGTGGACACTGAAGCTTTCTTT
clone size: .; V gene: TRBV4-1; D gene: TRBD2; J gene: TRBJ2-3; CDR3 protein: CASSPGGPDTQYF; CDR3 DNA: TGCGCCAGCAGCCCGGGGGGGCCGGATACGCAGTATTTT
clone size: .; V gene: TRBV9; D gene: TRBD2; J gene: TRBJ2-3; CDR3 protein: CASSLLSGGAGDTQYF; CDR3 DNA: TGTGCCAGCAGCCTCTTGAGCGGGGGGGCAGGAGATACGCAGTATTTT